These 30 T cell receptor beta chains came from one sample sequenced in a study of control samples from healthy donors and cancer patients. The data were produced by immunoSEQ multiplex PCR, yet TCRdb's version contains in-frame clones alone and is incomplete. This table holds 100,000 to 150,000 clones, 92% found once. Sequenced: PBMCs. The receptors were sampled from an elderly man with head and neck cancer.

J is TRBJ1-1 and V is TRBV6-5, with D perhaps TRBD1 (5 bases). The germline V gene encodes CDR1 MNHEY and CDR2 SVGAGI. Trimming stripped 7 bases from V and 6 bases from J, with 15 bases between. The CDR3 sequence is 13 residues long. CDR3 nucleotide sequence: TGTGCCAGCACCGAACTCCGGGGGGCTGAAGCTTTCTTT. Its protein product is CASTELRGAEAFF.

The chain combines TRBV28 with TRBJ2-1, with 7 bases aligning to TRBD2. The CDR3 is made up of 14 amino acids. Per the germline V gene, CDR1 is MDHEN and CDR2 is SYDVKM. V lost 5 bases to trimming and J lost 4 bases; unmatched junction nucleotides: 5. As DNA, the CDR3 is TGTGCCAGCAGTCCTAGCGGCCTTTACAATGAGCAGTTCTTC. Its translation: CASSPSGLYNEQFF.

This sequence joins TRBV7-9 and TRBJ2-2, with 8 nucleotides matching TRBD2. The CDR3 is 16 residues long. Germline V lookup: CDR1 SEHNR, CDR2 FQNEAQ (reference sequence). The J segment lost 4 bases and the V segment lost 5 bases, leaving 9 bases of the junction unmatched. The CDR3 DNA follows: TGTGCCAGCAGCCCGGGAGGGGGTCGGACCACCGGGGAGCTGTTTTTT. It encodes CASSPGGGRTTGELFF.

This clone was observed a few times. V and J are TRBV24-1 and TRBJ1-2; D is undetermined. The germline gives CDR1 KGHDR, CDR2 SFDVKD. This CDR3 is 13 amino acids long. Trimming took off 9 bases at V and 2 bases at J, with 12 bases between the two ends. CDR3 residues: CATQGGENYGYTF. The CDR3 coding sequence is TGTGCCACCCAAGGCGGGGAGAACTATGGCTACACCTTC.

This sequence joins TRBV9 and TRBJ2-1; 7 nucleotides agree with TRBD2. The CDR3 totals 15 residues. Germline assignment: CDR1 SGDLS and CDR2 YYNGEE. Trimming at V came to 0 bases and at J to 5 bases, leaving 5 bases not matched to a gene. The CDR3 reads CASSVVSSGNNEQFF. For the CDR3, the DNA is TGTGCCAGCAGCGTAGTGTCTAGCGGTAACAATGAGCAGTTCTTC.

The CDR3 DNA reads as TGTGCCAGCAGCTCGCGGGGGGGTGGCACCGGGGAGCTGTTTTTT. Residues: CASSSRGGGTGELFF. V gene TRBV9 combines with J gene TRBJ2-2; 9 bases match TRBD2. With V trimmed by 4 bases and J by 4 bases, 5 bases remained unmatched. The CDR3 sequence is 15 residues long. Germline V gene sequence: CDR1 SGDLS, CDR2 YYNGEE.

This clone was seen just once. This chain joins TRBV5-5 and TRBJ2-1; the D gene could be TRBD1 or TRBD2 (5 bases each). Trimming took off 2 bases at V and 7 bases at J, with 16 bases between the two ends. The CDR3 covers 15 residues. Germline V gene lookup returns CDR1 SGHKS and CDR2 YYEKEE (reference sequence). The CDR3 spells CASSFRGESWNEQFF. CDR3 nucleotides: TGTGCCAGCAGCTTCAGAGGGGAATCTTGGAATGAGCAGTTCTTC.

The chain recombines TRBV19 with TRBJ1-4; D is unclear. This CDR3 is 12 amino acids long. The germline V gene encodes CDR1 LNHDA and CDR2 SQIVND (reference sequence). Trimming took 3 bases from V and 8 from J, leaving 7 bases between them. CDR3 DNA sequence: TGTGCCAGTAGTATTGGCAGCGAAAAACTGTTTTTT. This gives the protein CASSIGSEKLFF.

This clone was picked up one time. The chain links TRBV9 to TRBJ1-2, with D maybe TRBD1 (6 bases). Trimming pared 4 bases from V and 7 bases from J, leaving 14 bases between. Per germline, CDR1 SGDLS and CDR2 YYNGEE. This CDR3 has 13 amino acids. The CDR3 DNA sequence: TGTGCCAGCAGCCTACAGGGCGCCGGTGGCTACACCTTC. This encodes CASSLQGAGGYTF.

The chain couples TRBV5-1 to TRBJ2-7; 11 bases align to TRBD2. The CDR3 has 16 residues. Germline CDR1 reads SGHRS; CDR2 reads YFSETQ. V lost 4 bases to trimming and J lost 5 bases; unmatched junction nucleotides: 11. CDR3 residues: CASSGPLAGGRDEQYF. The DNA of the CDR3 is TGCGCCAGCAGCGGACCCTTAGCGGGAGGGCGGGACGAGCAGTACTTC.

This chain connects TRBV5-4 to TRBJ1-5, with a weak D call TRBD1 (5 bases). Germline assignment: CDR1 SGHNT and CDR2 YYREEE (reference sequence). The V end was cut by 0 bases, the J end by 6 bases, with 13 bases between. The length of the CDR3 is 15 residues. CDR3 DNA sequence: TGTGCCAGCAGCTTGGATGGTCAGAGGGGTCAGCCCCAGCATTTT. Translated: CASSLDGQRGQPQHF.

This chain's CDR3 is CASSEAAGGEQYF. The CDR3 nucleotides read TGTGCCAGCAGTGAAGCTGCGGGGGGCGAGCAGTACTTC. The rearrangement uses TRBV2 and TRBJ2-7; TRBD2 matches at 8 bases. Losses at the gene ends were 0 bases for V and 6 bases for J; bases not matched to a gene: 1. Germline lookup yields CDR1 SNHLY and CDR2 FYNNEI. The CDR3 is made up of 13 amino acids.

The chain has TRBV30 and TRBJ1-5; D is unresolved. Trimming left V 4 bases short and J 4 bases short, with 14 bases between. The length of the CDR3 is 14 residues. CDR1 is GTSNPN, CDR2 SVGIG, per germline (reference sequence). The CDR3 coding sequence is TGTGCCTGGACCAAGAAGGCAGGTAATCAGCCCCAGCATTTT. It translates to CAWTKKAGNQPQHF.

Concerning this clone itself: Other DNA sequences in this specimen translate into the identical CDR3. The CDR3 bases are TGTGCCAGCTCACCACGGGACGGGTCCTACGAGCAGTACTTC. Residues: CASSPRDGSYEQYF. This chain uses TRBV18 with TRBJ2-7; D may match TRBD1 or TRBD2 (5 bases each). The CDR3 totals 14 residues. The V end lost 1 base, the J end lost 1 base, and 8 bases lay between the germline ends. Germline CDR1 KGHSH, CDR2 LQKENI.

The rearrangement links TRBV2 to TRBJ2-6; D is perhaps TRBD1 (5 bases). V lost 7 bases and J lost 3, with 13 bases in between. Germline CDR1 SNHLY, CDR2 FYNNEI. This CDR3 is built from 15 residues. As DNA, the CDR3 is TGTGCCAGCAAAAATACAGGAGTTGGGGCCAACGTCCTGACTTTC. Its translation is CASKNTGVGANVLTF.

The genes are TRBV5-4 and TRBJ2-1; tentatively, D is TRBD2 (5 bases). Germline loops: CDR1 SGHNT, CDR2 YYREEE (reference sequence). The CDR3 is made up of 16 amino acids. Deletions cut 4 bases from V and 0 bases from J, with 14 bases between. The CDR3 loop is CASSAGLDSSYNEQFF. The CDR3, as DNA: TGTGCCAGCAGCGCCGGACTCGATAGCTCCTACAATGAGCAGTTCTTC.

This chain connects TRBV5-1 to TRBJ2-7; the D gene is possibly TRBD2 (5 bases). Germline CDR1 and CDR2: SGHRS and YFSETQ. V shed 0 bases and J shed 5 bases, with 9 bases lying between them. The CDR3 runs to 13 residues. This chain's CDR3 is CASSLDTRNEQYF. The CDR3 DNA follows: TGCGCCAGCAGCTTGGACACTAGAAACGAGCAGTACTTC.

The CDR3 DNA reads TGTGACGCCAGCAGTTTACCGGTAGGGGCGAAGAGTGGCTACACCTTC. It yields the protein CDASSLPVGAKSGYTF. The rearrangement links TRBV21-1 to TRBJ1-2; no check of the table's D call, TRBD1, against the DNA was made. TRBV21-1 is noted as a pseudogene. The CDR3 has 16 amino acids.

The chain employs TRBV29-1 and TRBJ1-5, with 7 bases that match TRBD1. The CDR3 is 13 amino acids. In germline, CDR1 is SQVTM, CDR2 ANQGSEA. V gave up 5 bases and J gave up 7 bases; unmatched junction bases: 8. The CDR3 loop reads CSVWDSLDQPQHF. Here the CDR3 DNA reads TGCAGCGTTTGGGACAGCTTAGACCAGCCCCAGCATTTT. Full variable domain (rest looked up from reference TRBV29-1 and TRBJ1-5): SAVISQKPSRDICQRGTSLTIQCQVDSQVTMMFWYRQQPGQSLTLIATANQGSEATYESGFVIDKFPISRPNLTFSTLTVSNMSPEDSSIYLCSVWDSLDQPQHFGDGTRLSIL.

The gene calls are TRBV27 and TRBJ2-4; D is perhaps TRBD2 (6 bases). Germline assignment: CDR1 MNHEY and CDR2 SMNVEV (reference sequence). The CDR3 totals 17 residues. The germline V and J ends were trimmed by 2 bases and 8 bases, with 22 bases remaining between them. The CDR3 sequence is CASSLEPPGAPADIQYF. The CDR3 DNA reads TGTGCCAGCAGTTTAGAACCCCCGGGAGCCCCGGCAGACATTCAGTACTTC.

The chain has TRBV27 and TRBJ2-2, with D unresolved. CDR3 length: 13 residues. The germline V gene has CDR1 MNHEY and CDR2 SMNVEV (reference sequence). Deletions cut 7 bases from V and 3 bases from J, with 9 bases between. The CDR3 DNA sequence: TGTGCCAGCATCGACCCTTACACCGGGGAGCTGTTTTTT. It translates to CASIDPYTGELFF.

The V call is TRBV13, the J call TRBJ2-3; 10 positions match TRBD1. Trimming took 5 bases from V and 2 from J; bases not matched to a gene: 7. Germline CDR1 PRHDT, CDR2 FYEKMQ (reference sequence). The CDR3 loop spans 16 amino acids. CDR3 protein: CASSPRTGGPTDTQYF. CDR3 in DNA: TGTGCCAGCAGCCCCAGGACAGGGGGACCCACAGATACGCAGTATTTT. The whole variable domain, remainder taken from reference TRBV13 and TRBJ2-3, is AAGVIQSPRHLIKEKRETATLKCYPIPRHDTVYWYQQGPGQDPQFLISFYEKMQSDKGSIPDRFSAQQFSDYHSELNMSSLELGDSALYFCASSPRTGGPTDTQYFGPGTRLTVL.

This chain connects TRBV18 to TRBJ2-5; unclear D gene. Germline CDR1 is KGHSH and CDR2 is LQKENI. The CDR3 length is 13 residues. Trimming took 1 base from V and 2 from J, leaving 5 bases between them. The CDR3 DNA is TGTGCCAGCTCACCACGGCCACAAGAGACCCAGTACTTC. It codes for CASSPRPQETQYF.

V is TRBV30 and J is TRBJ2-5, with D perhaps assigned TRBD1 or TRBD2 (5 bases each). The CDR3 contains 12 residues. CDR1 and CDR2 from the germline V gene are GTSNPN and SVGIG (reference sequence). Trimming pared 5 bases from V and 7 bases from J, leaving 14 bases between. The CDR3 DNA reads TGTGCCTGGTATAGCGACCAGGGGACCCAGTACTTC. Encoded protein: CAWYSDQGTQYF.

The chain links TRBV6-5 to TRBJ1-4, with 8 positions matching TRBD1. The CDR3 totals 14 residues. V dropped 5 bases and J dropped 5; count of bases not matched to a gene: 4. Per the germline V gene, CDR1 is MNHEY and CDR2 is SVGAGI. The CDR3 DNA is TGTGCCAGCAGTCCGGACAGGGAGAATGAAAAACTGTTTTTT. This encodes CASSPDRENEKLFF.

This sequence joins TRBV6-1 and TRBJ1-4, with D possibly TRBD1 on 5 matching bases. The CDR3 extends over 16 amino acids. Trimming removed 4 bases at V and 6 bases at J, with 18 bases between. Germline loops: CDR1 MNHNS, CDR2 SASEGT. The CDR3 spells CASSVLKGDGYEKLFF. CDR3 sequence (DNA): TGTGCCAGCAGTGTACTTAAAGGGGACGGGTATGAAAAACTGTTTTTT.

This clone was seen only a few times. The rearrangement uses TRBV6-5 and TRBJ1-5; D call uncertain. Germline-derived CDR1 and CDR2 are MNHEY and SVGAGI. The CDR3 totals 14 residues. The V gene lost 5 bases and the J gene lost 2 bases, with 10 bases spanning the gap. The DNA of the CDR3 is TGTGCCAGCAGTCGAGAAAATGGCAATCAGCCCCAGCATTTT. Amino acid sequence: CASSRENGNQPQHF.

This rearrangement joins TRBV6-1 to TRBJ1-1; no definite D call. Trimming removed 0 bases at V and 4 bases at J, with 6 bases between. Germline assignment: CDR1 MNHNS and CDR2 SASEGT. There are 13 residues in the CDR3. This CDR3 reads CASSEAAVTEAFF. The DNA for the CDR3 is TGTGCCAGCAGTGAAGCGGCAGTCACTGAAGCTTTCTTT.

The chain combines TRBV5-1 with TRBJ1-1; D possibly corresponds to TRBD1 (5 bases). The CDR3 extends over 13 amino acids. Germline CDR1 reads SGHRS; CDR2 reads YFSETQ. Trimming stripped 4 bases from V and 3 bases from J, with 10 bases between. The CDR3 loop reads CASSPRGDTEAFF. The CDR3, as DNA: TGCGCCAGCAGCCCTCGGGGGGACACTGAAGCTTTCTTT.

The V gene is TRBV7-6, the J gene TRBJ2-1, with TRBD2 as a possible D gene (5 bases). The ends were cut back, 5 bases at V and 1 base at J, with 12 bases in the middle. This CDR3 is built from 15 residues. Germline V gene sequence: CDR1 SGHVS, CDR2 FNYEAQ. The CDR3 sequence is CASSPPRLSYNEQFF. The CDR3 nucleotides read TGTGCCAGCAGCCCCCCCCGACTATCCTACAATGAGCAGTTCTTC.